These 8 T cell receptor beta chains originate from one sample sequenced in a study of beta chain features in type 1 diabetes. Investigators reverse transcribed all isolated RNA, so they sequenced expressed TCRB transcripts. This table comes from immunoSEQ multiplex PCR, and its TCRdb copy is limited to in-frame clones, with some not included. This sample has about 320,000 clones, with approximately 14% found just once. What was sequenced was central memory CD4+ T cells from blood. The receptors derive from a man in his thirties or forties in good health.

This sequence joins TRBV7-3 and TRBJ2-3, with TRBD2 matching 8 bases. The CDR3 totals 17 residues. V shed 4 bases, J shed 0 bases, and the junction held 9 bases outside the gene matches. CDR1 and CDR2 from the germline V gene are SGHTA and FQGTGA. This CDR3 is CASSSKLAVLSTDTQYF. CDR3 nucleotides: TGTGCCAGCAGCTCAAAACTAGCGGTCCTAAGCACAGATACGCAGTATTTT.

This clone was counted ten times or more. The rearrangement uses TRBV30 and TRBJ2-1; unclear D gene. V was clipped by 1 base and J by 1 base, with 11 bases between them. Germline CDR1 is GTSNPN and CDR2 is SVGIG (reference sequence). The CDR3 spans 15 residues. CDR3 region: CAWSAGTVSYNEQFF. The CDR3 DNA is TGTGCCTGGAGTGCGGGCACCGTTTCCTACAATGAGCAGTTCTTC.

A few counts support this clone. The V call is TRBV7-2, the J call TRBJ2-2; D not certain. V lost 5 bases to trimming and J lost 6 bases, with 10 bases between them. Germline values: CDR1 SGHTA, CDR2 FQGNSA. The CDR3 runs to 13 residues. This CDR3 reads CASSPSAPGELFF. CDR3 nucleotides: TGTGCCAGCAGCCCGTCCGCCCCCGGGGAGCTGTTTTTT. Based on the CDR3 plus reference TRBV7-2 and TRBJ2-2, the full variable domain is GAGVSQSPSNKVTEKGKDVELRCDPISGHTALYWYRQSLGQGLEFLIYFQGNSAPDKSGLPSDRFSAERTGGSVSTLTIQRTQQEDSAVYLCASSPSAPGELFFGEGSRLTVL.

The chain employs TRBV20-1 and TRBJ2-1, with 9 bases that match TRBD1. The V gene's germline CDR1 is DFQATT and CDR2 SNEGSKA (reference sequence). The CDR3 runs 11 residues. In nucleotides, the CDR3 is TGCAGACAGGGGGCAGGGAATGAGCAGTTCTTC. The encoded protein is CRQGAGNEQFF.

The chain combines TRBV7-9 with TRBJ2-7; 9 nucleotides align to TRBD1. V was clipped by 5 bases and J by 6 bases; unmatched bases: 8. The CDR3 has 14 amino acids. Germline V lookup: CDR1 SEHNR, CDR2 FQNEAQ (reference sequence). This CDR3 is CASSPGTGLTEQYV. CDR3 bases: TGTGCCAGCAGCCCCGGGACAGGGCTCACCGAGCAGTACGTC.

This clone was seen a handful of times. V gene TRBV7-2 combines with J gene TRBJ1-5, with D unresolved. The CDR3 sequence is 17 residues long. Trimming took 1 base from V and 4 from J, leaving 17 bases between them. CDR1 and CDR2 (germline): SGHTA, FQGNSA. In nucleotides, the CDR3 is TGTGCCAGCAGCTTAGAAGGTTTACCCGTTTCTAATCAGCCCCAGCATTTT. It codes for CASSLEGLPVSNQPQHF.

This CDR3 is CASSDPAGGTTDTQYF. DNA for the CDR3: TGTGCCAGCAGCGACCCCGCGGGGGGTACGACAGATACGCAGTATTTT. The V and J genes are TRBV9 and TRBJ2-3; 8 bases are shared with TRBD2. After removal of 3 bases from V and 3 bases from J, the junction contained 9 bases not matched to a gene. CDR3 length equals 16 residues. The germline CDR1 and CDR2 sequences are SGDLS and YYNGEE. The variable domain in full, completed from reference TRBV9 and TRBJ2-3, reads DSGVTQTPKHLITATGQRVTLRCSPRSGDLSVYWYQQSLDQGLQFLIQYYNGEERAKGNILERFSAQQFPDLHSELNLSSLELGDSALYFCASSDPAGGTTDTQYFGPGTRLTVL.

This clone has just one count. V gene TRBV10-3 combines with J gene TRBJ1-1; 8 bases match TRBD1. Unmatched junction bases numbered 8, after V lost 3 bases and J lost 5 bases. The germline gives CDR1 ENHRY, CDR2 SYGVKD. The CDR3 covers 15 residues. CDR3 sequence: CAISENGQGPTEAFF. For the CDR3, the DNA is TGTGCCATCAGTGAAAACGGACAGGGTCCTACTGAAGCTTTCTTT.